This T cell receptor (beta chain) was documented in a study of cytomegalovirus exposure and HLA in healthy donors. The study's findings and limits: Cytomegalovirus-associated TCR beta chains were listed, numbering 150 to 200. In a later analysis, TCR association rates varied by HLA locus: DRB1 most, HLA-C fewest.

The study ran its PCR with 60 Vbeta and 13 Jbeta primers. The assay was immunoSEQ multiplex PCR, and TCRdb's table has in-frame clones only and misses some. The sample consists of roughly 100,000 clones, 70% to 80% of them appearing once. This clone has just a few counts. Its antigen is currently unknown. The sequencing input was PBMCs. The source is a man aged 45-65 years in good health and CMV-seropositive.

The DNA for the CDR3 is TGTGCCAGCAGTAGGACAGGGGTGAACGCTAATGAAAAACTGTTTTTT. Residues: CASSRTGVNANEKLFF. This chain connects TRBV27 to TRBJ1-4, with TRBD1 identical over 9 bases. Germline CDR1 is MNHEY and CDR2 is SMNVEV (reference sequence). This CDR3 contains 16 residues. V was pared by 5 bases and J by 3 bases, with 7 bases of the junction left unmatched.